This entry lists 9 T cell receptor beta chains sequenced from one sample in a study of blood T cell repertoires in COVID-19. Using immunoSEQ multiplex PCR, the repertoire was profiled, and TCRdb retains in-frame clones only, with some absent. Of 150,000 to 200,000 clones in the sample, roughly four fifths were seen once. The sequenced sample was peripheral blood. These receptors were taken from a woman aged 40-49 years with acute or convalescent COVID-19.

Note on this clone: This is likely a read error, given that the CDR3 carries no conserved phenylalanine or tryptophan at its end. This sequence joins TRBV11-2 and TRBJ1-1; no clear D. V lost 1 base and J lost 6, with 12 bases in between. The CDR3 is 14 amino acids. From germline, CDR1 is SGHAT and CDR2 FQNNGV. The CDR3 DNA follows: TGTGCCAGCAGCTTAGCCCCCCCAACCGCTGAAGCTTTCATT. Protein sequence: CASSLAPPTAEAFI.

This clone was detected ten times or more. The chain recombines TRBV6-1 with TRBJ2-2; TRBD2 agrees at 7 bases. The CDR3 runs to 15 residues. The germline CDR1 and CDR2 sequences are MNHNS and SASEGT. The V gene end was trimmed by 2 bases and the J gene end by 5 bases; junction bases not matched to a gene: 5. The CDR3 loop is CASSELGRVTGELFF. The DNA of the CDR3 is TGTGCCAGCAGTGAACTAGGGAGGGTGACCGGGGAGCTGTTTTTT.

CDR3 bases: TGTGCCAGCAGTTTATTCGGACAGGGGTACACCGGGGAGCTGTTTTTT. It translates to CASSLFGQGYTGELFF. The V gene is TRBV28, the J gene TRBJ2-2; 9 bases are a match to TRBD1. Per the germline V gene, CDR1 is MDHEN and CDR2 is SYDVKM. The CDR3 spans 16 residues. V shed 1 base, J shed 3 bases, and the junction held 3 bases outside the gene matches.

The chain is built from TRBV9 and TRBJ2-1; 10 bases fit TRBD2. Germline CDR1 SGDLS, CDR2 YYNGEE. There are 20 residues in the CDR3. V lost 4 bases, J lost 0 bases, and 16 bases stayed unmatched. The CDR3 DNA is TGTGCCAGCAGCCCAGGGCGGCTAGCGGGGGCGAAAAGCTCCTACAATGAGCAGTTCTTC. This sequence encodes CASSPGRLAGAKSSYNEQFF.

The V gene is TRBV20-1, the J gene TRBJ2-2; 10 nucleotides match TRBD1. Germline loops: CDR1 DFQATT, CDR2 SNEGSKA (reference sequence). CDR3 length: 14 residues. Unmatched junction bases numbered 6, after V lost 3 bases and J lost 8 bases. The CDR3 region is CSASRDRGYGELFF. The CDR3 DNA reads as TGCAGTGCTAGTAGGGACAGGGGATATGGGGAGCTGTTTTTT.

The chain combines TRBV5-1 with TRBJ2-2; tentatively, D is TRBD2 (6 bases). Trimming removed 6 bases from V and 4 bases from J, with 13 bases in between. Per germline, CDR1 SGHRS and CDR2 YFSETQ. The CDR3 has 14 residues. The CDR3 coding sequence is TGCGCCAGCATCGGGACTCTAACCACCGGGGAGCTGTTTTTT. This gives the protein CASIGTLTTGELFF.

CDR3 sequence reads: CATSSPSGGSVNEQFF. As DNA, the CDR3 is TGTGCCACCAGCAGTCCTAGCGGGGGTTCTGTCAATGAGCAGTTCTTC. The rearrangement uses TRBV15 and TRBJ2-1; 10 positions match TRBD2. In germline, CDR1 is LNHNV, CDR2 YYDKDF (reference sequence). This CDR3 is built from 16 residues. V shed 3 bases, J shed 6 bases, and the junction held 8 bases outside the gene matches. Full variable domain (missing parts from reference TRBV15 and TRBJ2-1): DAMVIQNPRYQVTQFGKPVTLSCSQTLNHNVMYWYQQKSSQAPKLLFHYYDKDFNNEADTPDNFQSRRPNTSFCFLDIRSPGLGDTAMYLCATSSPSGGSVNEQFFGPGTRLTVL.

This clone was counted between two and nine times. This sequence joins TRBV19 and TRBJ1-5, with D hard to call. Germline CDR1 is LNHDA and CDR2 is SQIVND (reference sequence). V shed 1 base and J shed 0 bases, with 10 bases lying between them. The CDR3 runs to 16 residues. CDR3 sequence (DNA): TGTGCCAGTAGTATAGCCTTTATGTATAGCAATCAGCCCCAGCATTTT. It specifies CASSIAFMYSNQPQHF. Full variable domain (missing parts from reference TRBV19 and TRBJ1-5): DGGITQSPKYLFRKEGQNVTLSCEQNLNHDAMYWYRQDPGQGLRLIYYSQIVNDFQKGDIAEGYSVSREKKESFPLTVTSAQKNPTAFYLCASSIAFMYSNQPQHFGDGTRLSIL.

CDR3 DNA sequence: TGTGCCAGCAGCCCCGGGGACAGGGAGATCAATGAGCAGTTCTTC. Protein: CASSPGDREINEQFF. V is TRBV7-9 and J is TRBJ2-1; 9 bases agree with TRBD1. Trimming cost V 5 bases and J 6 bases; bases outside gene matches: 8. The CDR3 has 15 residues. Germline lookup yields CDR1 SEHNR and CDR2 FQNEAQ (reference sequence).